These 20 T cell receptor beta chains share one sample of origin, sequenced in a study of breast tumors, draining lymph nodes, adjacent tissues. Breast cancer patients provided tissue from their axillary draining lymph nodes. TCRdb redid the calling of the multiplex PCR reads with MiXCR, one entry per CDR3 protein. The top ten hold over 3.5% of the sample, which has some 170,000 distinct CDR3 sequences, 33% seen once. Material for sequencing was axillary lymph node tissue. Receptors originate from a female donor with breast cancer. Some clones in this sample may be carry-over from other donors' samples.

This chain connects TRBV11-1 to TRBJ2-3; D ambiguous. The CDR3 has 12 amino acids. Trimming took off 7 bases at V and 4 bases at J, with 9 bases between the two ends. Germline CDR1 SGHAT, CDR2 FQDESV (reference sequence). The DNA for the CDR3 is TGTGCCAGCACCTCCCTCCCAGATACGCAGTATTTT. Encoded protein: CASTSLPDTQYF.

In its sample, this clonotype was seen many times. The chain employs TRBV19 and TRBJ1-5; D uncertain. The CDR3 has 14 amino acids. V shed 6 bases and J shed 1 base, with 10 bases lying between them. Per the germline V gene, CDR1 is LNHDA and CDR2 is SQIVND (reference sequence). The CDR3 bases are TGTGCCAGTAGCCTGAGTTGGAGCAATCAGCCCCAGCATTTT. This sequence encodes CASSLSWSNQPQHF. Based on the CDR3 plus reference TRBV19 and TRBJ1-5, the full variable domain is DGGITQSPKYLFRKEGQNVTLSCEQNLNHDAMYWYRQDPGQGLRLIYYSQIVNDFQKGDIAEGYSVSREKKESFPLTVTSAQKNPTAFYLCASSLSWSNQPQHFGDGTRLSIL.

The sample holds many counts of this clonotype. This chain links TRBV19 with TRBJ2-3; D is possibly TRBD2 (5 bases). CDR1 LNHDA and CDR2 SQIVND come from the germline V gene (reference sequence). Trimming took off 5 bases at V and 6 bases at J, with 12 bases between the two ends. The CDR3 has 13 residues. The DNA of the CDR3 is TGTGCCAGTAGTCCCCGGGGTCTGGATACGCAGTATTTT. As protein: CASSPRGLDTQYF. The whole variable domain, filled in from reference TRBV19 and TRBJ2-3, reads DGGITQSPKYLFRKEGQNVTLSCEQNLNHDAMYWYRQDPGQGLRLIYYSQIVNDFQKGDIAEGYSVSREKKESFPLTVTSAQKNPTAFYLCASSPRGLDTQYFGPGTRLTVL.

This clonotype was picked up many times. The chain couples TRBV6-5 to TRBJ2-5; perhaps TRBD2 as D (6 bases). Trimming left V 2 bases short and J 9 bases short, with 10 bases between. The CDR3 loop spans 12 amino acids. Germline V gene lookup returns CDR1 MNHEY and CDR2 SVGAGI. The CDR3 sequence: CASSYRRGAQYF. CDR3 in DNA: TGTGCCAGCAGTTACCGGCGCGGGGCCCAGTACTTC.

This rearrangement joins TRBV12-3 or TRBV12-4 to TRBJ2-1; 15 nucleotides agree with TRBD2. The CDR3 sequence is 16 residues long. V dropped 6 bases and J dropped 4; count of bases not matched to a gene: 4. The CDR3, as DNA: TGTGCCAGCAGGGGGACTAGCGGGGGGTCTTACAATGAGCAGTTCTTC. Its protein is CASRGTSGGSYNEQFF.

In its sample, this clonotype was seen many times. V usage is TRBV30 and J usage is TRBJ1-4; possible D gene TRBD1, 5 bases. This CDR3 spans 13 amino acids. CDR1 is GTSNPN, CDR2 SVGIG, per germline (reference sequence). Deletions cut 4 bases from V and 7 bases from J, with 13 bases between. CDR3 bases: TGTGCCTGGACAGGACACCCTCCTGAAAAACTGTTTTTT. Residues: CAWTGHPPEKLFF. Supplemented by reference TRBV30 and TRBJ1-4, the full variable domain reads SQTIHQWPATLVQPVGSPLSLECTVEGTSNPNLYWYRQAAGRGLQLLFYSVGIGQISSEVPQNLSASRPQDRQFILSSKKLLLSDSGFYLCAWTGHPPEKLFFGSGTQLSVL.

This clonotype turned up a few times. The genes are TRBV15 and TRBJ1-5, with a possible D match to TRBD1 (5 bases). CDR1 is LNHNV and CDR2 is YYDKDF in the germline V gene (reference sequence). CDR3 size: 13 residues. Trimming removed 6 bases from V and 7 bases from J, with 13 bases in between. The CDR3 loop is CATSSQESQPQHF. Here the CDR3 DNA reads TGTGCCACCAGTTCACAGGAGTCCCAGCCCCAGCATTTT. Filled out from reference TRBV15 and TRBJ1-5, the complete variable domain reads DAMVIQNPRYQVTQFGKPVTLSCSQTLNHNVMYWYQQKSSQAPKLLFHYYDKDFNNEADTPDNFQSRRPNTSFCFLDIRSPGLGDTAMYLCATSSQESQPQHFGDGTRLSIL.

Concerning this clonotype: Relative to the germline gene, one junction end is altered; a read error may explain this. The chain's CDR3 is CASSYRGQGGNTQYF. DNA for the CDR3: TGTGCCAGCAGTTACCGCGGACAGGGCGGAAACACTCAGTACTTC. The rearrangement uses TRBV6-4 and TRBJ2-4; TRBD1 agrees at 8 bases. The CDR3 extends over 15 amino acids. Per the germline V gene, CDR1 is MRHNA and CDR2 is SNTAGT.

This clonotype turned up a few times. The chain carries TRBV6-1 and TRBJ2-7; TRBD1 agrees at 7 bases. Trimming took 7 bases from V and 0 from J; bases not matched to a gene: 9. Germline V CDR1 and CDR2: MNHNS, SASEGT. The CDR3 consists of 15 residues. Here the CDR3 DNA reads TGTGCCAGCATCCGGGACAGCCAGTACTCCTACGAGCAGTACTTC. Translating it yields CASIRDSQYSYEQYF.

The J gene is TRBJ2-1, the V gene TRBV12-3 or TRBV12-4; perhaps TRBD2 as D (6 bases). This CDR3 has 21 amino acids. V lost 3 bases, J lost 6 bases, and 33 bases lay in between. The CDR3, as DNA: TGTGCCAGCAGTTTCAGGCGGAAAGACCTTGAGCACCGGGGAGGTAGCAATGAGCAGTTCTTC. This codes for CASSFRRKDLEHRGGSNEQFF.

This clonotype occurred many times. The genes are TRBV20-1 and TRBJ1-5, with D maybe TRBD1 (5 bases). Trimming took 3 bases from V and 0 from J, leaving 15 bases between them. Germline V gene data show CDR1 as DFQATT and CDR2 as SNEGSKA (reference sequence). The CDR3 is made up of 16 amino acids. The CDR3 DNA reads as TGCAGTGCTAGTGCGGGGGGGTTATTTAGCAATCAGCCCCAGCATTTT. Translated, it gives CSASAGGLFSNQPQHF.

This clonotype was detected only once. The chain employs TRBV6-2 or TRBV6-3 and TRBJ2-6, with TRBD2 as a possible D gene (6 bases). CDR3 length: 17 amino acids. From germline, CDR1 is MNHEY and CDR2 SVGEGT. Trimming removed 6 bases from V and 1 base from J, with 16 bases in between. CDR3 in DNA: TGTGCCAGCAGCCGGGGACTGGGCCTTTCTGGGGCCAACGTCCTGACTTTC. It is translated as CASSRGLGLSGANVLTF.

This clonotype was seen ten or more times. The V call is TRBV4-1, the J call TRBJ2-5; 8 nucleotides match TRBD2. The CDR3 is made up of 17 amino acids. After removal of 0 bases from V and 0 bases from J, the junction contained 6 bases not matched to a gene. Germline V CDR1 and CDR2: MGHRA, YSYEKL. The CDR3 DNA reads as TGCGCCAGCAGCCAAGATCGGAGCGGGGGATACCAAGAGACCCAGTACTTC. Translation gives CASSQDRSGGYQETQYF.

Only one count was recorded for this clonotype. The J gene is TRBJ2-2, the V gene TRBV19; D remains ambiguous. The V end lost 7 bases, the J end lost 6 bases, and 15 bases lay between the germline ends. Germline V CDR1 and CDR2: LNHDA, SQIVND (reference sequence). The CDR3 is 14 residues long. DNA of the CDR3: TGTGCCAGTATCCAAGGGCCACTGGCCGGGGAGCTGTTTTTT. It is translated as CASIQGPLAGELFF.

This chain uses TRBV5-6 with TRBJ1-2, with 9 positions matching TRBD1. Trimming took 2 bases from V and 6 from J; bases not matched to a gene: 2. Germline V gene lookup returns CDR1 SGHDT and CDR2 YYEEEE. This CDR3 has 13 amino acids. CDR3 amino acids: CASSLGTGNGYTF. In nucleotides, the CDR3 is TGTGCCAGCAGCTTAGGGACAGGGAATGGCTACACCTTC.

In its sample, this clonotype was seen a few times. The chain employs TRBV5-6 and TRBJ1-1; TRBD1 is a possible D gene (5 bases). The V gene's germline CDR1 is SGHDT and CDR2 YYEEEE. V lost 5 bases, J lost 6 bases, and 14 bases lay in between. The CDR3 is made up of 13 amino acids. The CDR3 protein is CASRGQGVSEAFF. The CDR3 bases are TGTGCCAGCAGGGGTCAGGGAGTGTCTGAAGCTTTCTTT.

This clonotype was seen only once. This chain uses TRBV7-6 with TRBJ2-3, with D perhaps matching TRBD1 or TRBD2 (5 bases each). CDR1 SGHVS and CDR2 FNYEAQ come from the germline V gene. V gave up 4 bases and J gave up 2 bases, with 16 bases separating them. The CDR3 contains 16 residues. CDR3 sequence reads: CASSSRGRLTTDTQYF. CDR3 nucleotide sequence: TGTGCCAGCAGCTCGAGGGGACGCTTAACCACAGATACGCAGTATTTT.

With regard to this clonotype: The junction differs from germline at one of its ends, possibly a read error. The chain couples TRBV7-9 to TRBJ2-6; 12 positions match TRBD2. Looked up from germline, CDR1 is SEHNR and CDR2 is FQNEAQ (reference sequence). This CDR3 is built from 19 residues. CDR3 protein: CASSLELAGGYSGANVLTF. Here the CDR3 DNA reads TGTGCCAGCAGCTTAGAACTAGCGGGGGGATACTCTGGGGCCAACGTCCTGACCTTC. The full variable domain, with the rest looked up from reference TRBV7-9 and TRBJ2-6, is DTGVSQNPRHKITKRGQNVTFRCDPISEHNRLYWYRQTLGQGPEFLTYFQNEAQLEKSRLLSDRFSAERPKGSFSTLEIQRTEQGDSAMYLCASSLELAGGYSGANVLTFGAGSRLTVL.

This clonotype was recorded many times. This chain connects TRBV30 to TRBJ2-1, with unresolved D. This CDR3 region has 15 residues. Deletions cut 1 base from V and 5 bases from J, with 15 bases between. CDR1 and CDR2 (germline): GTSNPN, SVGIG (reference sequence). CDR3 in amino acids: CAWSAWTRTNNEQFF. The CDR3 DNA follows: TGTGCCTGGAGTGCCTGGACGAGAACTAACAATGAGCAGTTCTTC. Full variable domain (outside the CDR3, taken from reference TRBV30 and TRBJ2-1): SQTIHQWPATLVQPVGSPLSLECTVEGTSNPNLYWYRQAAGRGLQLLFYSVGIGQISSEVPQNLSASRPQDRQFILSSKKLLLSDSGFYLCAWSAWTRTNNEQFFGPGTRLTVL.

This clonotype was seen repeatedly, ten times or more. V usage is TRBV12-3 or TRBV12-4 and J usage is TRBJ1-5; TRBD1 might be the D (5 bases). Trimming stripped 5 bases from V and 2 bases from J, with 13 bases between. The CDR3 runs 15 residues. The CDR3 sequence is CASSLRRDGNQPQHF. Written as DNA, the CDR3 is TGTGCCAGCAGTCTCAGGAGGGACGGCAATCAGCCCCAGCATTTT.